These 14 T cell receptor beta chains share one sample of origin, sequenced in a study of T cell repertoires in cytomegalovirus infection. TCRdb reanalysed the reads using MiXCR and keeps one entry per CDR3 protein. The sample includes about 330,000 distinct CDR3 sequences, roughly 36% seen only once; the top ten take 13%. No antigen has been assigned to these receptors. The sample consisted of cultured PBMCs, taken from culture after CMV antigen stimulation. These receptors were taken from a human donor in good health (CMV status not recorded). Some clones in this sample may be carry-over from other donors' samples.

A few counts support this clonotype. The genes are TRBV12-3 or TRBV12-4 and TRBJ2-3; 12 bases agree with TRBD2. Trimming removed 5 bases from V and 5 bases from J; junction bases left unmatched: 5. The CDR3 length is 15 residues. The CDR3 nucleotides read TGTGCCAGCAGTCGACTAGCGGGAGTAGGAGATACGCAGTATTTT. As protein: CASSRLAGVGDTQYF.

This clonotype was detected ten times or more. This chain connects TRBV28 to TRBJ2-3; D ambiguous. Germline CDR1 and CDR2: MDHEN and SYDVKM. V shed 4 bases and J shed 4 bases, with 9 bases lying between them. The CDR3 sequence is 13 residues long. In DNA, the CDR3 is TGTGCCAGCAGTTCTGCTGATTCAGATACGCAGTATTTT. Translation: CASSSADSDTQYF.

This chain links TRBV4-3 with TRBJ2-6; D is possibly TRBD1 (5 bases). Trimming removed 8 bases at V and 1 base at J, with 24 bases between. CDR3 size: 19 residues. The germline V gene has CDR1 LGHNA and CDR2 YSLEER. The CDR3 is CASPRLTRTPLSGANVLTF. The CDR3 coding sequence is TGCGCCAGCCCCAGGTTGACGCGGACACCTCTTTCTGGGGCCAACGTCCTGACTTTC.

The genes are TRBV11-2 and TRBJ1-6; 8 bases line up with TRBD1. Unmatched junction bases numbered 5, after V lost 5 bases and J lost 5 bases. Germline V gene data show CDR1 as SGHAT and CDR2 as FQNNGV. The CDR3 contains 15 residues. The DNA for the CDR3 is TGTGCCAGCAGCGGGGACAGGAAAAATAATTCACCCCTCCACTTT. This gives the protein CASSGDRKNNSPLHF.

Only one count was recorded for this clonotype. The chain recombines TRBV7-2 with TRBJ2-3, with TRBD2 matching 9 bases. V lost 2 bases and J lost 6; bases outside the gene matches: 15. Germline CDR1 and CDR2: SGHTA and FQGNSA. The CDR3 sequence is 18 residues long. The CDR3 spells CASSLIWRGRVARDTQYF. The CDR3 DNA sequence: TGTGCCAGCAGCTTAATTTGGCGCGGGAGGGTTGCCAGGGATACGCAGTATTTT.

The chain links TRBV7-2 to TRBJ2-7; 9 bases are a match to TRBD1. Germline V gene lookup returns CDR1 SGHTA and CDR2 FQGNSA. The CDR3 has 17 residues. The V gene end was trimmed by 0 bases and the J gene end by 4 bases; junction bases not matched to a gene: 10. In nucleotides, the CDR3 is TGTGCCAGCAGCTTAGCGGCCGGGGGACAGGGCTGGTACGAGCAGTACTTC. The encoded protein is CASSLAAGGQGWYEQYF.

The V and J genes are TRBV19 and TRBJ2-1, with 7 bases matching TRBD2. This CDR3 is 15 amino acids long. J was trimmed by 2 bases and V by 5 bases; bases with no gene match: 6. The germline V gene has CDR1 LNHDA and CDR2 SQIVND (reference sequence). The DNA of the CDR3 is TGTGCCAGTAGTTTCAAGACTAGCACCTACAATGAGCAGTTCTTC. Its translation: CASSFKTSTYNEQFF.

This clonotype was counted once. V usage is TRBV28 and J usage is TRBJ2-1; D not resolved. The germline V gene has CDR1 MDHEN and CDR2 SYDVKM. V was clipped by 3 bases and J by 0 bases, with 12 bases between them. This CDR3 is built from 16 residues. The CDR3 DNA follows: TGTGCCAGCAGTTTCCTGTCGTTGTTCTCCTACAATGAGCAGTTCTTC. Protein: CASSFLSLFSYNEQFF. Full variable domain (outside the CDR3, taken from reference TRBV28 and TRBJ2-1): DVKVTQSSRYLVKRTGEKVFLECVQDMDHENMFWYRQDPGLGLRLIYFSYDVKMKEKGDIPEGYSVSREKKERFSLILESASTNQTSMYLCASSFLSLFSYNEQFFGPGTRLTVL.

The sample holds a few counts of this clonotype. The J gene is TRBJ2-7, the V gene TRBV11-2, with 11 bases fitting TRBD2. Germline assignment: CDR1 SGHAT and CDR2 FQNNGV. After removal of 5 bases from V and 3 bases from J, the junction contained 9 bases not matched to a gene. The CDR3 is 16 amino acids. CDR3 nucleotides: TGTGCCAGCAGCCCCCCCTGGCTAGCGGGAGGCTACGAGCAGTACTTC. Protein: CASSPPWLAGGYEQYF. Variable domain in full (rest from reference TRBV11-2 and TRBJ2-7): EAGVAQSPRYKIIEKRQSVAFWCNPISGHATLYWYQQILGQGPKLLIQFQNNGVVDDSQLPKDRFSAERLKGVDSTLKIQPAKLEDSAVYLCASSPPWLAGGYEQYFGPGTRLTVT.

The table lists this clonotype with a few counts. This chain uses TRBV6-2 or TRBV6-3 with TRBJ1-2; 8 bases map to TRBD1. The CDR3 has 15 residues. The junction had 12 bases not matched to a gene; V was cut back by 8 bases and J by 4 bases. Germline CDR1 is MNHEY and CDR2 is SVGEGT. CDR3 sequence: CASGLTGAASYGYTF. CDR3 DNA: TGTGCCAGCGGACTGACAGGGGCCGCCTCCTATGGCTACACCTTC.

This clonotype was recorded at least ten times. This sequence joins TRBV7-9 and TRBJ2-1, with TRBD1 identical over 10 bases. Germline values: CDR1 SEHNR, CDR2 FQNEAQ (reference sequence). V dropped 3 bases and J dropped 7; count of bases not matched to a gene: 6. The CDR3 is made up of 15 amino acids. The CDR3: CASSFGTGVINEQFF. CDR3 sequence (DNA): TGTGCCAGCAGCTTTGGGACAGGGGTGATTAATGAGCAGTTCTTC.

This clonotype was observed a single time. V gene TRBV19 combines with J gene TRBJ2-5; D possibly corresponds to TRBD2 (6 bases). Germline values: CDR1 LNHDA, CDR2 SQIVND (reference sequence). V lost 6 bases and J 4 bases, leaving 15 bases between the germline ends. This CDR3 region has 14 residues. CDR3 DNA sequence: TGTGCCAGTAGGCCGGCGGGGAGCATAGAGACCCAGTACTTC. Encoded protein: CASRPAGSIETQYF.

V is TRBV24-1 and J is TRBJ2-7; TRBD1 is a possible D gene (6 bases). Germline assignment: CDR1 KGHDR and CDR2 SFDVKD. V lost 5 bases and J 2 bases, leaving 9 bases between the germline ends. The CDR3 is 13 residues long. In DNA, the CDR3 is TGTGCCACCAGTGCAGGACAGACCTACGAGCAGTACTTC. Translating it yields CATSAGQTYEQYF.

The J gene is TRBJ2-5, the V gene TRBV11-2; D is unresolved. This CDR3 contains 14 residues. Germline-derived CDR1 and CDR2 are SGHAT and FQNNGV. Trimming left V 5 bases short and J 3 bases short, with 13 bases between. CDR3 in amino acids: CASSPFAIEETQYF. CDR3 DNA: TGTGCCAGCAGCCCTTTTGCAATCGAAGAGACCCAGTACTTC.